This T cell receptor beta chain is from a study of Ad26.COV2.S vaccination and SARS-CoV-2 variants. Study-level information: Donor participated within the Ad26.COV2.S arm of the COV1001 trial. Participants got Ad26.COV2.S intramuscularly, once or twice 56 days apart.

Note on this clone: The junction shows a germline mismatch at one end, possibly a read error.

Treatment in this sample: 15 to 20 received Ad26.COV2.S at low or high dose, single or two shots; about 5 received placebo; per-sample allocation not given. The samples were gathered on day 63 after the first injection of vaccine or placebo. Data came from immunoSEQ multiplex PCR; TCRdb stores just in-frame clones and leaves some out. The repertoire holds about 280,000 clones, with over 75% as singletons. This CDR3 is 13 amino acids long. Germline V lookup: CDR1 SGHNT, CDR2 YYREEE (reference sequence). The rearrangement links TRBV5-4 to TRBJ1-1, with 7 bases lining up with TRBD1. Sequencing was performed on peripheral blood, taken in a trial of Ad26.COV2.S vaccine versus placebo. This TCR came from a person aged 18-60 years who received the Ad26.COV2.S COVID-19 vaccine or a placebo. DNA for the CDR3: TGTGCCAGCACAACGACAGGGAACGCTGAAGCTTTCTTT. Translated: CASTTTGNAEAFF.